The T cell receptor (beta chain) under discussion was sequenced for a study of cytomegalovirus exposure and HLA in healthy donors. Donors had nominal health at sampling but likely had unrecorded immune exposures. In the case of this clone: Antigen unknown. The sample carries other DNA sequences with the same CDR3.

Study results and caveats: Presence/absence comparisons presumed near-even sequencing depth among donors. The study carried out a later analysis of TCR beta sequences. It associated 16,951 of them with specific HLA alleles at a false discovery rate of 0.05.

In the PCR, 60 Vbeta and 13 Jbeta primers were used. The table came from immunoSEQ multiplex PCR; TCRdb's copy has only in-frame clones and leaves some out. The sample has about 130,000 clones, 72% seen once. The V and J ends lost 2 bases and 1 base respectively, with 5 bases between them. The CDR3 consists of 13 residues. The germline CDR1 and CDR2 sequences are KGHSH and LQKENI. The chain recombines TRBV18 with TRBJ1-1, with a weak D call TRBD1 (5 bases). This sequence originates from a man aged 50 to 59 in good health and CMV-seropositive. The specimen sequenced was PBMCs. CDR3 in DNA: TGTGCCAGCTCACCAGGACAGAACACTGAAGCTTTCTTT. Translating it yields CASSPGQNTEAFF. The full variable domain, completed using reference TRBV18 and TRBJ1-1, is NAGVMQNPRHLVRRRGQEARLRCSPMKGHSHVYWYRQLPEEGLKFMVYLQKENIIDESGMPKERFSAEFPKEGPSILRIQQVVRGDSAAYFCASSPGQNTEAFFGQGTRLTVV.